Each of the 10 T cell receptor beta chains below was sequenced from the same sample in a study of blood T cell repertoires in COVID-19. Profiled with immunoSEQ multiplex PCR; TCRdb holds only in-frame clones, not every one. This sample yields around 300,000 clones, of which approximately 91% are seen a single time; 1.7% belongs to the top ten. Input material: PBMCs or T cells enriched from blood (not recorded which). The receptors stem from a woman in her 40s who had recovered from COVID-19.

This clone was counted between two and nine times. This chain joins TRBV19 and TRBJ1-4; a possible D gene is TRBD1 (6 bases). Germline CDR1 LNHDA, CDR2 SQIVND (reference sequence). This CDR3 comprises 14 residues. V lost 7 bases, J lost 8 bases, and 17 bases lay in between. The CDR3 region is CASTTRAGEEKLFF. DNA for the CDR3: TGTGCCAGTACCACCCGGGCAGGGGAAGAAAAACTGTTTTTT.

This clone was detected once. The V call is TRBV7-2, the J call TRBJ2-5, with 9 bases lining up with TRBD1. The germline gives CDR1 SGHTA, CDR2 FQGNSA. The CDR3 loop spans 13 amino acids. V lost 5 bases and J lost 4; bases outside the gene matches: 2. The chain's CDR3 is CASSRDRVETQYF. The CDR3 DNA follows: TGTGCCAGCAGCAGGGACAGGGTAGAGACCCAGTACTTC.

The chain couples TRBV3-1 (or the pseudogene TRBV3-2) to TRBJ1-1; D is uncertain. The germline gives CDR1 LGHDT, CDR2 YNNKEL (reference sequence). This CDR3 spans 14 amino acids. Trimming removed 5 bases from V and 1 base from J, with 11 bases in between. CDR3: CASSGRFSNTEAFF. Here the CDR3 DNA reads TGTGCCAGCAGCGGCAGGTTCTCGAACACTGAAGCTTTCTTT.

The chain joins TRBV27 to TRBJ1-4; the match to TRBD1 covers 9 bases. The CDR3 has 16 residues. Germline values: CDR1 MNHEY, CDR2 SMNVEV (reference sequence). Trimming at V came to 11 bases and at J to 2 bases, leaving 12 bases not matched to a gene. CDR3 amino acids: CAPSPGQGRTNEKLFF. Here the CDR3 DNA reads TGTGCCCCTAGCCCGGGACAGGGTCGTACTAATGAAAAACTGTTTTTT.

The rearrangement joins TRBV2 to TRBJ1-2; a weak D match, TRBD1 (6 bases). Germline-derived CDR1 and CDR2 are SNHLY and FYNNEI. This CDR3 is 13 amino acids long. V lost 6 bases, J lost 4 bases, and 12 bases lay in between. The CDR3 is CASSAGESYGYTF. The CDR3 bases are TGTGCCAGCAGCGCAGGGGAAAGCTATGGCTACACCTTC. Based on the CDR3 plus reference TRBV2 and TRBJ1-2, the full variable domain is EPEVTQTPSHQVTQMGQEVILRCVPISNHLYFYWYRQILGQKVEFLVSFYNNEISEKSEIFDDQFSVERPDGSNFTLKIRSTKLEDSAMYFCASSAGESYGYTFGSGTRLTVV.

The chain uses TRBV7-9 and TRBJ1-1; D perhaps matches TRBD1 (5 bases). The germline V and J ends were trimmed by 1 base and 5 bases, with 8 bases remaining between them. This CDR3 spans 13 amino acids. CDR1 is SEHNR, CDR2 FQNEAQ, per germline (reference sequence). The CDR3 protein is CASSLEGVTEAFF. The DNA for the CDR3 is TGTGCCAGCAGCTTAGAAGGGGTAACTGAAGCTTTCTTT.

V and J are TRBV7-9 and TRBJ1-2, with D uncertain. V was pared by 2 bases and J by 1 base, with 20 bases between. Germline V gene sequence: CDR1 SEHNR, CDR2 FQNEAQ (reference sequence). This CDR3 spans 18 amino acids. The CDR3 here is CASSLLGTAGSHNYGYTF. The CDR3 region has the DNA TGTGCCAGCAGCTTACTTGGTACAGCGGGCAGCCATAACTATGGCTACACCTTC.

This chain uses TRBV5-4 with TRBJ2-1; 14 nucleotides align to TRBD2. J was trimmed by 1 base and V by 3 bases; bases with no gene match: 3. Germline CDR1 and CDR2: SGHNT and YYREEE (reference sequence). The CDR3 is 17 residues long. As DNA, the CDR3 is TGTGCCAGCAGCTCTGGGACTAGCGGGAGATCCTACAATGAGCAGTTCTTC. Translated, it gives CASSSGTSGRSYNEQFF.

This rearrangement joins TRBV13 to TRBJ2-2, with TRBD2 matching over 11 bases. The CDR3 consists of 17 residues. Trimming cost V 2 bases and J 0 bases; bases outside gene matches: 2. CDR1 and CDR2 (germline): PRHDT, FYEKMQ (reference sequence). The CDR3 bases are TGTGCCAGCAGCTTACTAGCGGGGGGCTCGAACACCGGGGAGCTGTTTTTT. It translates to CASSLLAGGSNTGELFF. Filled out from reference TRBV13 and TRBJ2-2, the complete variable domain reads AAGVIQSPRHLIKEKRETATLKCYPIPRHDTVYWYQQGPGQDPQFLISFYEKMQSDKGSIPDRFSAQQFSDYHSELNMSSLELGDSALYFCASSLLAGGSNTGELFFGEGSRLTVL.

The genes are TRBV12-3 or TRBV12-4 and TRBJ1-1; no definite D call. The V gene lost 3 bases and the J gene lost 3 bases, with 5 bases spanning the gap. The CDR3 sequence is 12 residues long. The CDR3 coding sequence is TGTGCCAGCAGTTTGGAGGACACTGAAGCTTTCTTT. Amino acid sequence: CASSLEDTEAFF.